This T cell receptor (beta chain) appears in the sequencing data of a study of PD-1 blockade in classical Hodgkin lymphoma. Broader study findings: Repertoire differences have undefined causes, possibly disease activity or prior therapy. Complete responders matched newly diagnosed patients in baseline diversity.

Regarding this clone: Its target is unknown.

With 6 bases clipped from V and 3 bases from J, the junction kept 5 bases outside the gene matches. The CDR3 runs 15 residues. Germline CDR1 SEHNR, CDR2 FQNEAQ (reference sequence). Assay: immunoSEQ multiplex PCR; the TCRdb copy retains only in-frame clones and omits some. Found here are some 93,000 clones, roughly 92% of them singletons; the top ten hold less than 3%. Every patient was affected by relapse after autologous stem cell transplantation, while exposure to brentuximab vedotin was not uniform. The TCR comes from a human donor with classical Hodgkin lymphoma. The source was peripheral blood mononuclear cells (PBMCs), collected at baseline. The V call is TRBV7-9, the J call TRBJ2-3, with 11 positions matching TRBD2. In DNA, the CDR3 is TGTGCCAGCAGAACGACTAGCGGGATTACAGATACGCAGTATTTT. The encoded protein is CASRTTSGITDTQYF.